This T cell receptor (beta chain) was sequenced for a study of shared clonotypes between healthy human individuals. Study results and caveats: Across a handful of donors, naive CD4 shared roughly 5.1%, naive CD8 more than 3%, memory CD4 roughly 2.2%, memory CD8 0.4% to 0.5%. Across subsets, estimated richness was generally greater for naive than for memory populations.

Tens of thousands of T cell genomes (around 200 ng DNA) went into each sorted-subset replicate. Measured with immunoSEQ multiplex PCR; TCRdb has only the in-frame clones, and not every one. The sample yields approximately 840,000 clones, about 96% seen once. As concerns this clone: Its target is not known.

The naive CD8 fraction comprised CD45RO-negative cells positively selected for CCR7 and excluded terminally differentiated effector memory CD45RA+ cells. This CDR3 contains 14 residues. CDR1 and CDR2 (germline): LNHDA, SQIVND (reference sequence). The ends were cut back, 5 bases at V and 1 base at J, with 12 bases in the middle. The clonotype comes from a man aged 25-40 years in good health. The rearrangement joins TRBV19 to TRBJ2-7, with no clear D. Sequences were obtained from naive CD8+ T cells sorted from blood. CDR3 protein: CASSLSDGSYEQYF. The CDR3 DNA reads TGTGCCAGTAGTCTATCGGACGGATCCTACGAGCAGTACTTC.